Included here is one T cell receptor beta chain sequence, with context. Its antigen is still unknown. No qualities accompany the bases; no much larger clone lies one base away. Enrolling through a virtual design, the prospective study's participants ranged in age from roughly 18 to 89 years and lived across roughly 23 United States geographic areas. Cohort assignment in the prospective study relied on participant-reported clinical history from a screening survey and a study questionnaire. For ImmuneRACE Cohort 3, a participant was defined as recovered based on two consecutive negative NP/OP PCR tests, clearance by a healthcare professional, or resolution of symptoms. In the prospective study, whole blood, serum and a nasopharyngeal or oropharyngeal swab were collected from each participant by mobile phlebotomists. Over an approximately 2-month period, participants in the prospective study had the option of providing additional blood draws and questionnaires. Before DNA extraction, prospective study blood samples were shipped either frozen or at room temperature.

From the cysteine up to the phenylalanine, the CDR3 has a length of 14 residues. Here the CDR3 DNA is all that survives: 42 bases in frame from base 1. V is shortened by 7 bases, J by 3 bases, and the region joining them spans 15 bases. CDR1 and CDR2 are read off the germline V gene as MNHEY and SVGAGI. TCRbeta CDR3 regions were amplified from genomic DNA by means of the immunoSEQ Assay, a bias-controlled multiplex PCR. The authors processed their data as follows. The number of nucleated cells in each sample was estimated from the amplification of reference gene primers within the assay. Sequence reads were collapsed and filtered to measure the absolute abundance of every unique TCRbeta CDR3 rearrangement. For each sample, productive Simpson clonality was calculated by taking the square root of Simpson's diversity index across productive rearrangements. Held by TCRdb, this immuneACCESS table contains in-frame sequences only and omits some clones. Under half of the omission traces to an unresolved V gene where checked; the cause of the rest is unknown. V and J calls and clone size are as listed in that table; D and trimming were resolved from the DNA. The sample table holds a few hundred thousand clones, of which 80% to 90% were seen once. Of the sample, more than 3.5% is held by the ten largest clones.

The data stem from a study of blood T cell repertoires in COVID-19 (TCRdb year 2020). The study in broad terms: Samples from collaborators originated in the United States, Italy and Spain and spanned both the acute and convalescent phases of COVID-19. The prospective study material was composed of cDNA or gDNA derived from T cells, B-cell-depleted T cells, or PBMCs. A freely available public database, intended as a resource for researchers studying the immune response to SARS-CoV-2, is where the repertoires were released. Where available, HLA class I and class II types were obtained from metadata supplied by the sample provider rather than from assay-based typing. The samples were drawn from two sources: the first 160 participants of the ongoing ImmuneRACE study, and 1,200 or so subjects contributed by 6 global collaborators. A de-identified subject ID, COVID-19 status, age in years and sex were almost always included in the sample metadata. Subjects who had been exposed to COVID-19, were actively infected with it, or had recovered from it provided the deeply sampled blood TCRbeta repertoires that made up the dataset. Beyond this particular receptor, the publication reports: How much clinical and demographic metadata was included differed by source and by participant, and the metadata was provided uncurated.

The clonotype comes from a woman aged 30 to 39 who had recovered from COVID-19. Sequencing was performed on PBMCs or T cells enriched from blood (not recorded which). Rearrangement joined TRBV6-5 to TRBJ1-1; no confident D gene assignment can be made. The CDR3 protein: CASMDGEVDTEAFF. Here is the DNA: TGTGCCAGCATGGACGGGGAGGTGGACACTGAAGCTTTCTTT.